This T cell receptor (beta chain) comes out of a study of blood T cell repertoires in COVID-19. Study context: The origin of the acute and convalescent COVID-19 samples was the United States, Italy and Spain. The cDNA or gDNA used as material had been derived from T cells, B-cell-depleted T cells, or PBMCs.

Seattle patient enrollment occurred during active infection, with longitudinal follow-up thereafter. V lost 7 bases and J lost 1, with 13 bases in between. The germline CDR1 and CDR2 sequences are MGHRA and YSYEKL. This CDR3 is built from 14 residues. TCRdb's table, derived via immunoSEQ multiplex PCR, lists solely in-frame clones and lacks some. In the table there are over 150,000 clones, approximately 83% of which are singletons. V is TRBV4-1 and J is TRBJ1-2; D remains ambiguous. This TCR was recovered from a woman in her forties with COVID-19, enrolled during active disease. The sequenced sample consisted of peripheral blood. CDR3 nucleotides: TGCGCCAGCACCTTGGAGGGTAGTAACTATGGCTACACCTTC. Translation gives CASTLEGSNYGYTF.